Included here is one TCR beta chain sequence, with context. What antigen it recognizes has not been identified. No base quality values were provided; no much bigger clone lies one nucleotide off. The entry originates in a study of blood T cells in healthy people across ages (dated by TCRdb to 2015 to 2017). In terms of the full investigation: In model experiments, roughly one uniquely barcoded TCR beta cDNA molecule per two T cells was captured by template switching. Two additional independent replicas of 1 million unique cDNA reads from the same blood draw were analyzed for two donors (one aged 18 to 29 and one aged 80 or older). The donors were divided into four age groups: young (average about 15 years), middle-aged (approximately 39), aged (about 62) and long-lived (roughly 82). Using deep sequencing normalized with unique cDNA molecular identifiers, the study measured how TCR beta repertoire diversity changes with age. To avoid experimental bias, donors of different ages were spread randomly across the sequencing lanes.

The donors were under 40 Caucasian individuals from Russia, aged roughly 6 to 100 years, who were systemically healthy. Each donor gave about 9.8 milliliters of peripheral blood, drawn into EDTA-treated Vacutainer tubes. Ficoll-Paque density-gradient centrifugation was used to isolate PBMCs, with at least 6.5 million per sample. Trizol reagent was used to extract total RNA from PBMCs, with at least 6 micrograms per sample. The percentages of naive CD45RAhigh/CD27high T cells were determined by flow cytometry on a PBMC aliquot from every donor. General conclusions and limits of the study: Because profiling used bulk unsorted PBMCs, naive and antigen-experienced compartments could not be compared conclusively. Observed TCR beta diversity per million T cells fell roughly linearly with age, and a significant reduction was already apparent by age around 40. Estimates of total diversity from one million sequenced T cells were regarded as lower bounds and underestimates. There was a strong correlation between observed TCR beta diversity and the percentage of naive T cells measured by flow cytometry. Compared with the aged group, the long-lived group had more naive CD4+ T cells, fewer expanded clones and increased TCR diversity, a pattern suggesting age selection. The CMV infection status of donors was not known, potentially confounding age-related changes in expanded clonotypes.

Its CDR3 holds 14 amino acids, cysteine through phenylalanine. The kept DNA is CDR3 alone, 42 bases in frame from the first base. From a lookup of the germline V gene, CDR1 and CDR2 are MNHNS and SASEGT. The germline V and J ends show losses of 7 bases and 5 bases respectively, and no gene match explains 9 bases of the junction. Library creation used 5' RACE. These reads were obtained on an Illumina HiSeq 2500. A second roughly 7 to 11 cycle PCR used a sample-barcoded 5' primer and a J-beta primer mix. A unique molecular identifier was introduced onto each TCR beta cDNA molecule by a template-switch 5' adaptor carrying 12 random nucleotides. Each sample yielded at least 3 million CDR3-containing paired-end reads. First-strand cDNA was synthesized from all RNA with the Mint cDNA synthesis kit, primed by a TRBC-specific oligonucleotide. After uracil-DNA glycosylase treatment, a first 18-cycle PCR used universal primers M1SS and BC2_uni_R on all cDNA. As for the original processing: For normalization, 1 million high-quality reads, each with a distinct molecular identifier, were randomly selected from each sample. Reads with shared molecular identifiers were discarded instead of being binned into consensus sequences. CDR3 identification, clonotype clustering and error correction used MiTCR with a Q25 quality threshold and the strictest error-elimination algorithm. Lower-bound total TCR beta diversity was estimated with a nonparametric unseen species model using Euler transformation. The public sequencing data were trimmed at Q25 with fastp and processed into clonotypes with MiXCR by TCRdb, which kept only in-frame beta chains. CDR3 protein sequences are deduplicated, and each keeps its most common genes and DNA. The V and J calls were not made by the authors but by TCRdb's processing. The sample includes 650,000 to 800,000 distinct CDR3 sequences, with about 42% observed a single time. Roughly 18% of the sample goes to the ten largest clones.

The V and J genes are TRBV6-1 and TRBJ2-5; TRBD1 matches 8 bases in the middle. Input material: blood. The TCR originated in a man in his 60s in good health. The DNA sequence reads TGTGCCAGCACCACAGGGGGTGCGCGGGAGACCCAGTACTTC. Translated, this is CASTTGGARETQYF.